A single T cell receptor beta chain is shown here with its context. Its antigen specificity is not known. No base quality information exists; no much larger clone differs at one position. Each donor gave one peripheral blood draw, averaging roughly 120 mL, which was collected into heparinised tubes. Naive, central memory, regulatory and stem cell-like memory CD4+ T cells were sorted on a BD FACSAria II using a panel including CD45RO, CCR7, CD25, CD127, CD95 and CD27. Purity was above 95% for every sorted population. PBMCs were isolated right away by Lymphoprep density gradient centrifugation and were stained directly, without culture. To minimize batch effects, samples were stained and sorted in pairs, one healthy donor with one patient per experiment. The junction shows trimming of 1 base on V and 3 bases on J, plus 6 bases between the germline ends. Reading the germline V gene gives CDR1 SGHTA and CDR2 FQGTGA. Reading from cysteine to phenylalanine, the CDR3 counts 13 amino acids. Here the CDR3 DNA is all that survives: 39 bases in frame from base 1.

These data come from a study of beta chain features in type 1 diabetes (dated by TCRdb to 2017 to 2018). Regarding the complete study: No differences in mean age, gender distribution, total cell number or subset yield were found between patients and healthy donors. Across all samples, 107,917,701 sorted cells were examined, and cell number per subset correlated strongly with RNA yield. The study compared the TCRB repertoires of sorted circulating CD4+ T cell subsets in recently diagnosed type 1 diabetes patients with those in matched healthy donors. Regulatory and stem cell-like memory subsets were obtained from only 8 patients and about eight healthy donors, while naive and central memory subsets were obtained from all 30 or so donors. Summary of the overall study and its limitations: PCR may preferentially amplify shorter templates, but because patient and control samples were amplified and corrected together, any resulting skew would affect both groups equally. Naive, central memory and regulatory TCRB repertoires appeared to be more alike among patients than among healthy donors. At VDJ recombination sites, type 1 diabetes patients had fewer insertions and more deleted nucleotides, which implies abnormalities in thymic rearrangement. Because cDNA rather than genomic DNA was sequenced, highly expressing activated cells could have been over-represented, although no difference in activation and CD3 levels was found between groups. In all four CD4+ subsets, TCRB CDR3 length was moderately but significantly shorter in type 1 diabetes patients. Only small numbers of individuals were included in the HLA sub-analyses, which left unresolved whether HLA type had any influence on TCRB rearrangement.

All of the isolated RNA was reverse transcribed with the High Capacity cDNA Reverse Transcription Kit, so expressed TCRB transcripts were sequenced. Deep immunoSEQ sequencing was applied to naive, central memory and regulatory T cell samples, giving an average of about 3.6 million total reads per sample. After sorted cells were lysed in RLT buffer, RNA was extracted with DNase-treated RNeasy Micro or Mini kits, with the choice depending on cell number. To prevent cross-contamination, each cell subset was processed individually, whereas patient and healthy donor samples were processed jointly. The immunoSEQ multiplex PCR was used to amplify TCRB sequences from cDNA, yielding 87-bp fragments that span the CDR3 region. Amplicons were sequenced on the Illumina HiSeq platform. In the paper's pipeline: PCR bias was corrected computationally using synthetic template baselines, and reads within Hamming distance 2 were collapsed, with unmergeable singletons discarded. Reads were aligned against IMGT to assign V, D and J genes, CDR3 length and insertions or deletions at six rearrangement sites. Within each subset, clonotype counts were normalized to sorted cell number, after which true diversity and Gini coefficients were computed with the tcR R package. The overlap coefficient, calculated on TCRB nucleotide sequences, was used to measure repertoire sharing. TCRdb holds this immuneACCESS table with in-frame rearrangements only. Some clones are missing; in checked studies, unresolved V genes explain under half, and the rest has no known cause. V and J calls and clone size are as listed in that table; D and trimming were resolved from the DNA. The sample table holds about 180,000 clones, of which 7.8% were seen once. Approximately 0.87% of the sample is taken by the ten largest.

Sequencing was carried out using central memory CD4+ T cells from blood. The V and J genes are TRBV7-3 and TRBJ1-1; too little of a D gene remains to name it. The sequence was obtained from a middle-aged woman with type 1 diabetes. In nucleotides, the sequence is TGTGCCAGCAGCTTAAGTAGAGACACTGAAGCTTTCTTT. The encoded protein is CASSLSRDTEAFF.